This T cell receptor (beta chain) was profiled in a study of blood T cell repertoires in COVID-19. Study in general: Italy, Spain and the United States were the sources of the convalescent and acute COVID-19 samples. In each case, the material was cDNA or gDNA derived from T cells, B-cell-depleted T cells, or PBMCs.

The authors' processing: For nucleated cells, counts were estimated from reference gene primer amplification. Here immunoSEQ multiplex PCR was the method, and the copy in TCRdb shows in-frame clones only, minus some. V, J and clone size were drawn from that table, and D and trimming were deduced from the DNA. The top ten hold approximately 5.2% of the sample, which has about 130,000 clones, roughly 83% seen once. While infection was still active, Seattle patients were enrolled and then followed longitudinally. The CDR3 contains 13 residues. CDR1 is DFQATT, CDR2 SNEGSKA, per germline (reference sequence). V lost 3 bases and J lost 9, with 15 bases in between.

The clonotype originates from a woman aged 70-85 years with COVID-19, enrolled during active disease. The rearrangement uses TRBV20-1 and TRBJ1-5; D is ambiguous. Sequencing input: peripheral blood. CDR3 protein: CSASSRPEGPQHF. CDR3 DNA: TGCAGTGCTAGTTCCAGGCCTGAAGGGCCCCAGCATTTT.